The 26 T cell receptor beta chains given below trace back to one sample, sequenced in a study of blood T cell repertoires in COVID-19. TCRdb keeps only in-frame clones here, not all; method: immunoSEQ multiplex PCR. The data hold some 110,000 clones, with about nine tenths observed a single time. The specimen sequenced was peripheral blood. The receptors derive from a human donor with active COVID-19. The donor label of this sample is uncertain.

The J gene is TRBJ1-1, the V gene TRBV6-2 or TRBV6-3; tentatively, D is TRBD1 (6 bases). CDR3 length: 13 amino acids. Germline values: CDR1 MNHEY, CDR2 SVGEGT. Trimming pared 5 bases from V and 1 base from J, leaving 8 bases between. CDR3 sequence reads: CASSPTGNTEAFF. CDR3 sequence (DNA): TGTGCCAGCAGTCCGACAGGGAACACTGAAGCTTTCTTT.

V usage is TRBV25-1 and J usage is TRBJ1-2, with 8 bases matching TRBD1. With 6 bases clipped from V and 2 bases from J, the junction kept 5 bases outside the gene matches. The CDR3 extends over 14 amino acids. Germline V gene sequence: CDR1 MGHDK, CDR2 SYGVNS. CDR3 loop: CASSRTGTNYGYTF. CDR3 nucleotides: TGTGCCAGCAGCCGGACAGGGACAAACTATGGCTACACCTTC.

There are many counts of this clone. This chain connects TRBV9 to TRBJ2-7; 11 bases align to TRBD1. Germline CDR1 reads SGDLS; CDR2 reads YYNGEE. V lost 4 bases and J lost 7; bases outside the gene matches: 7. The CDR3 is 14 residues long. DNA for the CDR3: TGTGCCAGCAGCCCACAGGGACAGGGGGATGAGCAGTACTTC. Amino acids: CASSPQGQGDEQYF.

The gene calls are TRBV5-1 and TRBJ1-6; 10 bases line up with TRBD1. Germline CDR1 reads SGHRS; CDR2 reads YFSETQ. The V and J ends lost 0 bases and 10 bases, in that order; junction bases with no gene match: 4. The CDR3 is 15 amino acids. The CDR3 spells CASSLAQGQGSPLHF. As DNA, the CDR3 is TGCGCCAGCAGCTTGGCCCAGGGACAGGGGTCACCCCTCCACTTT. Combining the CDR3 with reference TRBV5-1 and TRBJ1-6 gives the whole variable domain KAGVTQTPRYLIKTRGQQVTLSCSPISGHRSVSWYQQTPGQGLQFLFEYFSETQRNKGNFPGRFSGRQFSNSRSEMNVSTLELGDSALYLCASSLAQGQGSPLHFGNGTRLTVT.

The genes are TRBV19 and TRBJ2-3; D remains ambiguous. The germline V gene encodes CDR1 LNHDA and CDR2 SQIVND (reference sequence). V was pared by 6 bases and J by 5 bases, with 6 bases between. CDR3 length: 11 residues. The CDR3 protein is CASRSRDTQYF. The CDR3 DNA follows: TGTGCCAGTAGATCGCGAGATACGCAGTATTTT.

V usage is TRBV5-1 and J usage is TRBJ1-2, with TRBD1 as a possible D gene (5 bases). The CDR3 covers 16 residues. Trimming took 0 bases from V and 4 from J, leaving 16 bases between them. CDR1 is SGHRS and CDR2 is YFSETQ in the germline V gene. The CDR3 DNA reads TGCGCCAGCAGCTTGGGCCCAGGGCGTAAGTTCTATGGCTACACCTTC. This encodes CASSLGPGRKFYGYTF.

The rearrangement uses TRBV28 and TRBJ2-1; the D gene is possibly TRBD2 (6 bases). From germline, CDR1 is MDHEN and CDR2 SYDVKM. V was pared by 2 bases and J by 10 bases, with 18 bases between. The CDR3 is 15 amino acids. In DNA form, the CDR3 reads TGTGCCAGCAGTTTAGCTATCGAACGGCGGGGAGAGCAGTTCTTC. The encoded protein is CASSLAIERRGEQFF.

V and J are TRBV6-5 and TRBJ1-2, with 12 bases aligning to TRBD1. The CDR3 contains 13 residues. V shed 7 bases and J 8 bases; nucleotides not matched to a gene: 5. CDR1 and CDR2 from the germline V gene are MNHEY and SVGAGI. The CDR3 is CASTRDRGLGYTF. CDR3 sequence (DNA): TGTGCCAGCACCCGGGACAGGGGGCTCGGCTACACCTTC.

V gene TRBV5-1 combines with J gene TRBJ2-1, with 9 positions matching TRBD2. The germline gives CDR1 SGHRS, CDR2 YFSETQ. The V segment lost 7 bases and the J segment 9 bases; nucleotides outside the gene matches: 11. The length of the CDR3 is 14 residues. The CDR3 nucleotides read TGCGCCAGCCGACGGACTAGCGAAATAGGTGAGCAGTTCTTC. This codes for CASRRTSEIGEQFF.

This clone has only one observation. The V gene is TRBV7-2, the J gene TRBJ2-7, with TRBD2 matching over 8 bases. The CDR3 runs 16 residues. Germline V gene sequence: CDR1 SGHTA, CDR2 FQGNSA. V shed 4 bases, J shed 4 bases, and the junction held 12 bases outside the gene matches. CDR3 in DNA: TGTGCCAGCAGCTCAGATCCGGGACTAGTAAGGTACGAGCAGTACTTC. Its translation: CASSSDPGLVRYEQYF.

The genes are TRBV7-2 and TRBJ1-6; tentatively, D is TRBD1 (5 bases). This CDR3 contains 14 residues. CDR1 is SGHTA and CDR2 is FQGNSA in the germline V gene. The germline V and J ends were trimmed by 5 bases and 7 bases, with 12 bases remaining between them. CDR3 amino acids: CASSRRALNSPLHF. The CDR3 nucleotides read TGTGCCAGCAGCCGCAGGGCTCTGAATTCACCCCTCCACTTT.

The genes are TRBV6-5 and TRBJ2-7; 8 positions agree with TRBD2. CDR1 is MNHEY and CDR2 is SVGAGI in the germline V gene. Unmatched junction bases numbered 8, after V lost 0 bases and J lost 4 bases. The CDR3 runs to 16 residues. The CDR3 sequence is CASSYSLGLGRYEQYF. CDR3 coding DNA: TGTGCCAGCAGTTACTCATTGGGACTAGGTCGGTACGAGCAGTACTTC.

This sequence joins TRBV15 and TRBJ1-2; 10 nucleotides agree with TRBD1. V lost 0 bases to trimming and J lost 8 bases; unmatched junction nucleotides: 12. Germline CDR1 is LNHNV and CDR2 is YYDKDF (reference sequence). This CDR3 comprises 17 residues. The CDR3 loop reads CATSRDLFPDRGQGYTF. CDR3 bases: TGTGCCACCAGCAGAGATTTATTTCCCGACAGGGGGCAAGGCTACACCTTC.

The rearrangement uses TRBV5-4 and TRBJ2-2, with 8 positions matching TRBD1. The germline gives CDR1 SGHNT, CDR2 YYREEE (reference sequence). The CDR3 extends over 17 amino acids. J gave up 0 bases and V 0 bases, and 4 bases lay outside the gene matches. DNA of the CDR3: TGTGCCAGCAGCTTGGCAGGGGGCTACGCGAACACCGGGGAGCTGTTTTTT. Translating it yields CASSLAGGYANTGELFF. Full variable domain (remainder filled in from reference TRBV5-4 and TRBJ2-2): ETGVTQSPTHLIKTRGQQVTLRCSSQSGHNTVSWYQQALGQGPQFIFQYYREEENGRGNFPPRFSGLQFPNYSSELNVNALELDDSALYLCASSLAGGYANTGELFFGEGSRLTVL.

The chain carries TRBV19 and TRBJ2-1; 12 positions agree with TRBD2. With 3 bases clipped from V and 10 bases from J, the junction kept 10 bases outside the gene matches. The CDR3 sequence is 16 residues long. The germline CDR1 and CDR2 sequences are LNHDA and SQIVND (reference sequence). CDR3 coding DNA: TGTGCCAGTAGTATTAGGTCTAGCGGGGGGGCAGGGGAGCAGTTCTTC. Residues: CASSIRSSGGAGEQFF.

The chain employs TRBV3-1 (or the pseudogene TRBV3-2) and TRBJ1-3; D is perhaps TRBD1 (6 bases). The CDR3 covers 16 residues. Germline V lookup: CDR1 LGHDT, CDR2 YNNKEL (reference sequence). V dropped 1 base and J dropped 4 bases, with 14 bases sitting between them. Here the CDR3 DNA reads TGTGCCAGCAGCCAAGTTCAGGGGACGGGGGGAAACACCATATATTTT. This codes for CASSQVQGTGGNTIYF.

This chain joins TRBV18 and TRBJ2-2; 9 bases match TRBD1. The CDR3 loop spans 17 amino acids. Germline CDR1 reads KGHSH; CDR2 reads LQKENI. J was trimmed by 5 bases and V by 3 bases; bases with no gene match: 10. The CDR3 loop reads CASSPGAGTGKTGELFF. DNA for the CDR3: TGTGCCAGCTCACCTGGGGCCGGGACAGGGAAGACCGGGGAGCTGTTTTTT.

This chain connects TRBV5-6 to TRBJ2-7, with 7 positions matching TRBD2. This CDR3 is 15 amino acids long. Looked up from germline, CDR1 is SGHDT and CDR2 is YYEEEE. V was clipped by 3 bases and J by 2 bases; unmatched bases: 8. CDR3 DNA: TGTGCCAGCAGCTATGCGGGAGAGGTTCCCTACGAGCAGTACTTC. This sequence encodes CASSYAGEVPYEQYF.

The chain carries TRBV5-6 and TRBJ1-4; D might be TRBD1 (5 bases). The CDR3 sequence is 15 residues long. The germline V and J ends were trimmed by 5 bases and 0 bases, with 11 bases remaining between them. Germline assignment: CDR1 SGHDT and CDR2 YYEEEE. The CDR3: CASRHTQATNEKLFF. In DNA, the CDR3 is TGTGCCAGCAGGCATACACAGGCAACTAATGAAAAACTGTTTTTT. Full variable domain (missing parts from reference TRBV5-6 and TRBJ1-4): DAGVTQSPTHLIKTRGQQVTLRCSPKSGHDTVSWYQQALGQGPQFIFQYYEEEERQRGNFPDRFSGHQFPNYSSELNVNALLLGDSALYLCASRHTQATNEKLFFGSGTQLSVL.

The chain employs TRBV23-1 and TRBJ1-1, with 9 positions matching TRBD1. TRBV23-1 is classed as an ORF, of uncertain function. V was pared by 3 bases and J by 8 bases, with 4 bases of the junction left unmatched. The CDR3 spans 13 residues. This chain's CDR3 is CASSQSGTGEAFF. The CDR3 DNA sequence: TGCGCCAGCAGTCAGTCCGGGACAGGGGAAGCTTTCTTT.

The chain recombines TRBV7-9 with TRBJ1-1; 7 bases are shared with TRBD1. J was trimmed by 3 bases and V by 4 bases; bases with no gene match: 8. The CDR3 has 15 amino acids. Germline CDR1 and CDR2: SEHNR and FQNEAQ (reference sequence). The CDR3 nucleotides are TGTGCCAGCAGCTCGAAGACAGGGATGTACACTGAAGCTTTCTTT. Translated, it gives CASSSKTGMYTEAFF.

CDR3 residues: CAIGSTGENVLTF. The CDR3 nucleotides are TGTGCCATCGGTTCGACCGGGGAAAACGTCCTGACTTTC. The chain recombines TRBV10-3 with TRBJ2-6; a possible D gene is TRBD2 (5 bases). The germline V and J ends were trimmed by 8 bases and 10 bases, with 15 bases remaining between them. From germline, CDR1 is ENHRY and CDR2 SYGVKD. The length of the CDR3 is 13 residues.

In the case of this clone: Germline is not matched at one junction end, which may reflect a read error. This rearrangement joins TRBV2 to TRBJ2-5; 10 bases map to TRBD1. The CDR3 has 17 amino acids. Germline V gene sequence: CDR1 SNHLY, CDR2 FYNNEI. The CDR3 spells CASNEGWGQGLGETQYF. CDR3 nucleotides: TGTGCCAGCAATGAAGGTTGGGGACAGGGGCTCGGAGAGACCCAGTACTTC.

V gene TRBV5-5 combines with J gene TRBJ1-3; D might be TRBD1 (6 bases). Trimming cost V 0 bases and J 2 bases, with 15 bases left between them. Looked up from germline, CDR1 is SGHKS and CDR2 is YYEKEE (reference sequence). The CDR3 is made up of 17 amino acids. CDR3 sequence reads: CASSLGPQGRPGNTIYF. In DNA, the CDR3 is TGTGCCAGCAGCTTGGGCCCACAGGGCCGGCCTGGAAACACCATATATTTT.

The chain has TRBV6-5 and TRBJ1-2, with a weak D call TRBD1 (6 bases). CDR3 size: 16 residues. The V end lost 4 bases, the J end lost 2 bases, and 17 bases lay between the germline ends. Germline assignment: CDR1 MNHEY and CDR2 SVGAGI. The CDR3 sequence: CASSFLKATGNYGYTF. CDR3 nucleotides: TGTGCCAGCAGTTTTCTAAAAGCTACAGGGAACTATGGCTACACCTTC.

The chain carries TRBV4-3 and TRBJ1-1; a possible D gene is TRBD1 (6 bases). The CDR3 length is 13 residues. V lost 3 bases, J lost 10 bases, and 15 bases lay in between. Germline V gene data show CDR1 as LGHNA and CDR2 as YSLEER. The CDR3 region is CASSQKGQRGAFF. DNA of the CDR3: TGCGCCAGCAGCCAGAAGGGACAACGCGGAGCTTTCTTT.